This T cell receptor (beta chain) was found in a study of cytomegalovirus exposure and HLA in healthy donors. General study findings and limits: In an earlier analysis, most TCR beta V segments were productive about 87% or about 30% of the time. The authors judged a highly shared variant cluster likely a sequencing artifact. As a later analysis showed, several of the most significant clusters appeared to be linked to common viral pathogens. Most CMV-associated TCR beta chains appeared HLA-restricted in a later analysis.

Amplification used 60 Vbeta primers and 13 Jbeta primers. TCRdb keeps only in-frame clones here, not all; method: immunoSEQ multiplex PCR. The sample holds about 160,000 clones, roughly 79% seen once. This clone appeared a single time. Its antigen is as yet unknown. CDR1 is SNHLY, CDR2 FYNNEI, per germline. Trimming cost V 6 bases and J 2 bases; bases outside gene matches: 5. The CDR3 extends over 14 amino acids. The V gene is TRBV2, the J gene TRBJ2-7, with 9 bases matching TRBD1. The material sequenced was PBMCs. The origin of this receptor is a woman aged 45-60 years in good health and CMV-seronegative. This chain's CDR3 is CASRGQGRTYEQYF. CDR3 DNA: TGTGCCAGCAGGGGACAGGGTCGCACCTACGAGCAGTACTTC.